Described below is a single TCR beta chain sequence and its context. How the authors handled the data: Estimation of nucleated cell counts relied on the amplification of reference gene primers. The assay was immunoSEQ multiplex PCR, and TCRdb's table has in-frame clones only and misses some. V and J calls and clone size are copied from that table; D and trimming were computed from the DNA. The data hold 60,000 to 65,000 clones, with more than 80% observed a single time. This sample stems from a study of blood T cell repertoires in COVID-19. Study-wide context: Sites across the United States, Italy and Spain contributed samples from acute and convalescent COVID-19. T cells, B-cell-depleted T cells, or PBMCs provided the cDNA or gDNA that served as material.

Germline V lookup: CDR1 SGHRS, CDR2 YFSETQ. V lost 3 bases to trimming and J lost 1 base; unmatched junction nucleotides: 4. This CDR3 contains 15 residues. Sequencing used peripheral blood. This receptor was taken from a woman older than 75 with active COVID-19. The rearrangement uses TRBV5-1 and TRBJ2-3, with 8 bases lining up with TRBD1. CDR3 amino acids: CASSSDRAGTDTQYF. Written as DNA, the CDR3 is TGCGCCAGCAGCTCGGACAGGGCCGGCACAGATACGCAGTATTTT. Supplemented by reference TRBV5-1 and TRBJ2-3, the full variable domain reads KAGVTQTPRYLIKTRGQQVTLSCSPISGHRSVSWYQQTPGQGLQFLFEYFSETQRNKGNFPGRFSGRQFSNSRSEMNVSTLELGDSALYLCASSSDRAGTDTQYFGPGTRLTVL.